The present TCR beta chain was sequenced within a study of OX40 agonist ivuxolimab in advanced cancers. Autoimmune disease history or systemic immunosuppression excluded patients. Study-wide results and limits: Clonal expansion from baseline to week 6 occurred in both CD4+ and CD8+ T cells.

Notes on this clone: As yet, its antigen is unknown.

Only in-frame clones appear in the TCRdb table, and some are missing; sequencing was by immunoSEQ multiplex PCR. The profile covers 60,000 to 70,000 clones, with around 90% appearing a single time and about 2.5% taken by the ten largest. Germline CDR1 and CDR2: MNHEY and SVGAGI. Between the trimmed V and J ends, which lost 0 bases and 9 bases, there was a span of 12 bases. The CDR3 sequence is 15 residues long. The receptor comes from an adult with an advanced solid tumor such as melanoma, head and neck, liver or kidney cancer. The chain couples TRBV6-5 to TRBJ1-6; TRBD1 might be the D (5 bases). This specimen consisted of CD4+ or CD8+ T cells sorted from blood, obtained in a trial of the OX40 agonist ivuxolimab. The CDR3 loop is CASSYSRLGASPLHF. Here the CDR3 DNA reads TGTGCCAGCAGTTACTCGAGGCTAGGGGCTTCACCCCTCCACTTT.